A single sample gave rise to the 23 T cell receptor beta chains below, sequenced in a study of post-analysis software for immune sequencing data (dated by TCRdb to 2014 to 2015). Results and caveats for the whole study, not just this receptor: Patients showed significantly higher frequencies than controls for about five TRBV segments, among them TRBV5-6, TRBV5-1 and TRBV20-1.

Which antigens these TCRs recognize remains unknown. Preparation of the library involved PCR. Instrument used: Illumina HiSeq 2500. To reduce PCR and sequencing biases, unique molecular identifiers were incorporated into the TCR beta cDNA libraries. TCRdb reworked the public reads: Q25 trimming with fastp, MiXCR clone assembly, productive beta chains retained. Rows are combined by CDR3 protein, so each entry shows the most common genes and DNA. The sample includes 650,000 to 900,000 distinct CDR3 sequences, with about 43% observed a single time. The ten largest account for roughly 5% of the sample. Sequences were obtained from blood. The receptor source for this set is a girl between 5 and 17 years old with multiple sclerosis.

The gene calls are TRBV6-5 and TRBJ1-4; no clear D. The CDR3 is 14 residues long. Germline lookup yields CDR1 MNHEY and CDR2 SVGAGI. The V and J ends lost 0 bases and 7 bases respectively, with 9 bases between them. CDR3 residues: CASSYSGVGEKLFF. DNA for the CDR3: TGTGCCAGCAGTTACTCGGGCGTGGGTGAAAAACTGTTTTTT.

In this sample, this clonotype turned up a few times. The V gene is TRBV15, the J gene TRBJ2-3, with 7 nucleotides matching TRBD1. This CDR3 comprises 16 residues. With 0 bases clipped from V and 2 bases from J, the junction kept 5 bases outside the gene matches. Germline values: CDR1 LNHNV, CDR2 YYDKDF (reference sequence). This CDR3 is CATSRDRDSSTDTQYF. The CDR3 DNA reads as TGTGCCACCAGCAGAGATCGGGACAGTTCCACAGATACGCAGTATTTT.

This clonotype was seen a handful of times. The chain's CDR3 is CASSLGTMNEQFF. The CDR3 bases are TGCGCCAGCAGCTTGGGAACGATGAATGAGCAGTTCTTC. The J gene is TRBJ2-1, the V gene TRBV5-1; D gene ambiguous. The CDR3 is 13 amino acids. Germline V lookup: CDR1 SGHRS, CDR2 YFSETQ. Trimming left V 0 bases short and J 7 bases short, with 8 bases between. The full variable domain, its missing parts supplied by reference TRBV5-1 and TRBJ2-1, is KAGVTQTPRYLIKTRGQQVTLSCSPISGHRSVSWYQQTPGQGLQFLFEYFSETQRNKGNFPGRFSGRQFSNSRSEMNVSTLELGDSALYLCASSLGTMNEQFFGPGTRLTVL.

CDR3 protein: CSARDREHYEQYF. Written as DNA, the CDR3 is TGCAGTGCTAGAGATAGGGAGCACTACGAGCAGTACTTC. V gene TRBV20-1 combines with J gene TRBJ2-7; D may be TRBD2 (5 bases). The CDR3 contains 13 residues. Between the trimmed V and J ends, which lost 0 bases and 3 bases, there was a span of 9 bases. Germline V lookup: CDR1 DFQATT, CDR2 SNEGSKA (reference sequence).

Points on this clonotype: Mismatch with germline at one junction end may stem from a read error. This sequence joins TRBV29-1 and TRBJ1-2; D gene ambiguous. From germline, CDR1 is SQVTM and CDR2 ANQGSEA. The CDR3 extends over 13 amino acids. This chain's CDR3 is CSVGASINCGYTF. CDR3 DNA sequence: TGCAGCGTTGGGGCGAGTATCAACTGTGGCTACACCTTC.

The chain couples TRBV6-6 to TRBJ1-1; 8 bases fit TRBD1. CDR1 and CDR2 from the germline V gene are MNHNY and SVGAGI (reference sequence). The ends lost 5 bases at V and 6 bases at J; junction bases unmatched: 14. The CDR3 spans 16 residues. The chain's CDR3 is CASSRAHRGTFAEAFF. For the CDR3, the DNA is TGTGCCAGCAGTAGAGCCCACAGGGGGACCTTCGCTGAAGCTTTCTTT.

In this sample, this clonotype turned up a few times. This chain connects TRBV20-1 to TRBJ2-4; 8 bases line up with TRBD2. This CDR3 comprises 15 residues. Germline trimming cut 3 bases from V and 6 bases from J; bases unmatched to any gene: 10. The germline gives CDR1 DFQATT, CDR2 SNEGSKA (reference sequence). In nucleotides, the CDR3 is TGCAGTGCTAGTGGGTCCACTAGCGGTCGAAACATTCAGTACTTC. This translates into CSASGSTSGRNIQYF.

J is TRBJ1-2 and V is TRBV25-1; D not certain. Germline CDR1 is MGHDK and CDR2 is SYGVNS. The length of the CDR3 is 15 residues. V shed 1 base and J shed 7 bases, with 16 bases lying between them. The CDR3 sequence is CASSELKTPGGGYTF. The CDR3 DNA sequence: TGTGCCAGCAGTGAATTAAAGACTCCAGGCGGTGGCTACACCTTC.

The genes are TRBV2 and TRBJ1-5; D remains unclear. Trimming shortened V by 11 bases and J by 2 bases, and 13 bases separated the two germline ends. This CDR3 region has 13 residues. CDR1 and CDR2 from the germline V gene are SNHLY and FYNNEI. In nucleotides, the CDR3 is TGTGCCGGGCCGCGGTACGGCAATCAGCCCCAGCATTTT. This encodes CAGPRYGNQPQHF.

V and J are TRBV21-1 and TRBJ2-6. TRBV21-1 is shown as a pseudogene. The CDR3 consists of 16 residues. The CDR3 region is CASSPRSFSGANVLTF. The CDR3 nucleotides read TGTGCCAGCAGCCCCCGTTCTTTCTCTGGGGCCAACGTCCTGACTTTC.

This clonotype was seen a handful of times. CDR3 nucleotide sequence: TGCAGTGCTAGGCGGGACAGCTCCTATGGCTACACCTTC. It translates to CSARRDSSYGYTF. This chain links TRBV20-1 with TRBJ1-2; 7 bases align to TRBD1. After removal of 3 bases from V and 4 bases from J, the junction contained 5 bases not matched to a gene. CDR1 is DFQATT and CDR2 is SNEGSKA in the germline V gene (reference sequence). CDR3 length: 13 amino acids.

In its sample, this clonotype was seen a few times. The rearrangement links TRBV10-3 to TRBJ2-4; D might be TRBD1 or TRBD2, each matching 6 bases. The CDR3 runs to 13 residues. The ends were cut back, 3 bases at V and 8 bases at J, with 11 bases in the middle. The germline V gene has CDR1 ENHRY and CDR2 SYGVKD. The CDR3 DNA sequence: TGTGCCATCAGTGAAGGGGGGATAGACATTCAGTACTTC. Translation: CAISEGGIDIQYF.

This clonotype occurred a few times. The rearrangement links TRBV29-1 to TRBJ2-5, with 7 positions matching TRBD2. J gave up 4 bases and V 4 bases, and 15 bases lay outside the gene matches. The CDR3 runs 16 residues. From germline, CDR1 is SQVTM and CDR2 ANQGSEA. The CDR3 is CSVGLAEREARETQYF. Here the CDR3 DNA reads TGCAGCGTTGGCCTAGCGGAGAGGGAGGCCAGAGAGACCCAGTACTTC.

The chain uses TRBV29-1 and TRBJ1-1, with D tentatively TRBD1 (6 bases). CDR3 length: 15 residues. V lost 5 bases to trimming and J lost 4 bases, with 20 bases between them. Germline loops: CDR1 SQVTM, CDR2 ANQGSEA. Here the CDR3 DNA reads TGCAGCGTTAACAGGGCGGGGGTCCGGGGCACTGAAGCTTTCTTT. Amino acids: CSVNRAGVRGTEAFF.

The chain uses TRBV6-6 and TRBJ1-2, with D tentatively TRBD1 (5 bases). With 2 bases removed from V and 3 bases from J, the gap between germline ends came to 16 bases. CDR3 length equals 16 residues. CDR1 is MNHNY and CDR2 is SVGAGI in the germline V gene (reference sequence). The CDR3 DNA sequence: TGTGCCAGCAGTTACGTCTCGGAAAGGGGTGACTATGGCTACACCTTC. Its protein product is CASSYVSERGDYGYTF.

This clonotype came up a few times. This chain connects TRBV29-1 to TRBJ2-1; D is uncertain. The CDR3 length is 15 residues. In germline, CDR1 is SQVTM, CDR2 ANQGSEA. Trimming left V 2 bases short and J 3 bases short, with 14 bases between. The CDR3 coding sequence is TGCAGCGTTGAAAGGCCCTCGGCTATCTACAATGAGCAGTTCTTC. As protein: CSVERPSAIYNEQFF.

This clonotype came up a few times. The gene calls are TRBV9 and TRBJ2-1; D is uncertain. CDR3 length: 13 amino acids. V lost 4 bases and J lost 8, with 13 bases in between. Germline V gene lookup returns CDR1 SGDLS and CDR2 YYNGEE. CDR3 loop: CASSPTQGDEQFF. CDR3 nucleotides: TGTGCCAGCAGCCCGACCCAAGGCGATGAGCAGTTCTTC.

The V and J genes are TRBV7-9 and TRBJ2-7; D not resolved. The CDR3 runs to 12 residues. Germline lookup yields CDR1 SEHNR and CDR2 FQNEAQ (reference sequence). The V gene lost 2 bases and the J gene lost 2 bases, with 4 bases spanning the gap. The CDR3 region has the DNA TGTGCCAGCAGCTTATACCCCTACGAGCAGTACTTC. Protein: CASSLYPYEQYF.

The V call is TRBV24-1, the J call TRBJ2-3, with 10 bases matching TRBD2. The CDR3 is made up of 13 amino acids. Trimming took 9 bases from V and 8 from J; bases not matched to a gene: 7. Germline V gene sequence: CDR1 KGHDR, CDR2 SFDVKD. The CDR3 loop is CATAAGGQGTQYF. The CDR3 bases are TGTGCCACCGCAGCGGGAGGGCAAGGTACGCAGTATTTT.

The chain joins TRBV20-1 to TRBJ2-7; TRBD2 matches 9 bases. Trimming at V came to 5 bases and at J to 6 bases, leaving 14 bases not matched to a gene. The V gene's germline CDR1 is DFQATT and CDR2 SNEGSKA (reference sequence). This CDR3 spans 15 amino acids. The CDR3 protein is CSAWTLLSGRSEQYF. The CDR3 nucleotides read TGCAGTGCTTGGACTCTTCTTAGCGGGAGAAGCGAGCAGTACTTC.

Comment on this clonotype: A junction boundary mismatches the germline segment, possibly from a read error. The V gene is TRBV7-9, the J gene TRBJ2-5; D not certain. Judging by the DNA end, TRBJ2-7 fits better; the J call may be wrong. This CDR3 has 18 amino acids. Germline V lookup: CDR1 SEHNR, CDR2 FQNEAQ (reference sequence). CDR3 protein: CVSSLGPISTAPPDEQYF. For the CDR3, the DNA is TGTGTCAGCAGCTTAGGTCCTATTTCTACGGCTCCCCCCGACGAGCAGTACTTC.

This clonotype was detected once. The chain links TRBV15 to TRBJ2-3; D call uncertain. CDR1 is LNHNV and CDR2 is YYDKDF in the germline V gene (reference sequence). V was shortened by 0 bases and J by 6 bases, with 7 bases between the two germline ends. The CDR3 extends over 13 amino acids. The CDR3 sequence is CATSRDIDDTQYF. CDR3 coding DNA: TGTGCCACCAGCAGAGATATTGACGATACGCAGTATTTT.

The chain uses TRBV29-1 and TRBJ2-5; D is perhaps TRBD2 (5 bases). The CDR3 is 14 residues long. With 2 bases removed from V and 5 bases from J, the gap between germline ends came to 15 bases. Germline V CDR1 and CDR2: SQVTM, ANQGSEA. The CDR3 reads CSVEPASSGETQYF. CDR3 in DNA: TGCAGCGTTGAACCGGCTAGCAGTGGGGAGACCCAGTACTTC.